The entry that follows covers one T cell receptor beta chain sequence. The antigen is not known. This specimen comes from a study of Ad26.COV2.S vaccination and SARS-CoV-2 variants. Findings of the study overall: Analyses that measured TCR breadth and depth may have underestimated total T cell responses. Breadth measured for non-spike TCRs was similar across vaccine and placebo recipients.

Treatment reported: around 19 received Ad26.COV2.S at low or high dose, single or two shots; about 5 received placebo; per-sample allocation not given. The study sampled participants on day 63 after the first vaccine or placebo injection. In Boston, an adult donor aged 18-55 years took part. Vaccination used an Ad26 vector expressing Wuhan-strain SARS-CoV-2 spike. Clones were sequenced by immunoSEQ multiplex PCR, and TCRdb holds only the in-frame ones, with some missing. This sample yields a few hundred thousand clones, of which 80% to 95% are seen a single time; roughly 3.9% belongs to the top ten. The CDR3 spans 15 residues. Trimming stripped 3 bases from V and 2 bases from J, with 11 bases between. Germline CDR1 is MNHEY and CDR2 is SMNVEV (reference sequence).

The clonotype was recovered from a person aged 18-60 years who received the Ad26.COV2.S COVID-19 vaccine or a placebo. This rearrangement joins TRBV27 to TRBJ1-3; a weak D match, TRBD1 (6 bases). This specimen was peripheral blood, taken in a trial of Ad26.COV2.S vaccine versus placebo. The CDR3 sequence is CASSFRGGPGNTIYF. DNA for the CDR3: TGTGCCAGCAGTTTCCGGGGGGGCCCTGGAAACACCATATATTTT.